This record concerns one T cell receptor beta chain sequence. Its antigen is still unknown. From germline, CDR1 is LNHDA and CDR2 SQIVND (reference sequence). The CDR3 covers 14 residues. V lost 9 bases, J lost 8 bases, and 20 bases lay in between. This entry comes from a study of T cells in Graves' hyperthyroidism and ophthalmopathy. Amplification targeted TCR beta CDR3 regions from RNA transcripts. A first-round RT-PCR of the TCR CDR3 used the HTBI primer set. Using its own MiXCR run on the multiplex PCR reads, TCRdb lists one record per CDR3 protein. The top ten hold around 32% of the sample, which has around 700,000 distinct CDR3 sequences, over 35% seen once. General observations from the study: Most thyroid clonotypes expanded above 0.001 appeared in blood too.

Stability of Graves' hyperthyroidism was defined as absent ophthalmopathy progression within 18 months. Newly diagnosed patients aged 18 to 65 had hyperthyroidism of under 2 months' duration. The rearrangement uses TRBV19 and TRBJ1-5; D not certain. The sequence derives from a woman between 40 and 55 years old with Graves' hyperthyroidism. Sequences were obtained from blood. The CDR3 DNA sequence: TGTGCCAGCTCGCCTACATACGGTTCGGAGCCCCAGCATTTT. Translation gives CASSPTYGSEPQHF.